This T cell receptor (beta chain) came from a study of neoadjuvant nivolumab and ipilimumab in lung cancer. Study-level results: Only two of four nivolumab-treated tumors gained richness and clonality by surgery.

For this clone: Its matching antigen is unknown.

The protocol was immunoSEQ multiplex PCR, while the TCRdb copy is restricted to in-frame clones and leaves out a portion. Found here are about 38,000 clones, roughly 89% of them singletons; the top ten hold about 3.3%. The germline V gene encodes CDR1 MNHNS and CDR2 SASEGT. The germline V and J ends were trimmed by 7 bases and 2 bases, with 6 bases remaining between them. CDR3 size: 12 residues. This clonotype was sampled from an adult with non-small cell lung cancer. The specimen was peripheral blood, collected before neoadjuvant nivolumab, alone or with ipilimumab. The genes are TRBV6-1 and TRBJ1-3; D is unclear. CDR3 loop: CASISPGNTIYF. The CDR3 DNA follows: TGTGCCAGCATCAGCCCTGGAAACACCATATATTTT.